Listed here are 2 T cell receptor beta chains from one sample, sequenced in a study of blood T cell repertoires in COVID-19 (dated by TCRdb to 2020 to 2021). Library creation used the immunoSEQ multiplex PCR assay. TCRdb stores this immuneACCESS table with in-frame sequences only. Part of the clones is absent; in the studies checked, under half of the shortfall reflects unresolved V genes, and no reason is known for the rest. This sample has roughly 76,000 clones in its table, and around 87% of those were observed once. Roughly 10% of the sample is in the top ten clones. The sequenced sample was peripheral blood. Receptors originate from a woman aged 18-30 years with acute or convalescent COVID-19.

The chain links TRBV6-5 to TRBJ2-1, with 11 positions matching TRBD2. Unmatched junction bases numbered 6, after V lost 7 bases and J lost 7 bases. The CDR3 has 14 residues. The V gene's germline CDR1 is MNHEY and CDR2 SVGAGI. CDR3 residues: CASIKGLADNEQFF. DNA for the CDR3: TGTGCCAGCATAAAGGGACTAGCGGATAATGAGCAGTTCTTC.

This clone has a single count. The chain combines TRBV4-3 with TRBJ1-2; possible D gene TRBD1, 6 bases. The CDR3 is made up of 16 amino acids. V was shortened by 1 base and J by 1 base, with 13 bases between the two germline ends. Germline V gene data show CDR1 as LGHNA and CDR2 as YSLEER. CDR3 bases: TGCGCCAGCAGCCAAGTTCCGAAACAGGGTAACTATGGCTACACCTTC. Its protein is CASSQVPKQGNYGYTF.